These 11 T cell receptor beta chains were sequenced from one sample in a study of metastatic and nonmetastatic thyroid tumors. All patients were treatment-naive before thyroid surgery. TCRdb called clones again from the PCR reads with MiXCR. Found here are some 21,000 clones, 12% of them singletons; the top ten hold 6.2%. Sequences were obtained from blood. The receptors derive from a male donor with papillary thyroid cancer or a benign thyroid nodule (not recorded which). Some clones in this sample may be carry-over from other donors' samples.

This clone has ten or more counts. The chain links TRBV5-1 to TRBJ2-1; D possibly uses TRBD1 or TRBD2 (5 bases each). The V and J ends lost 0 bases and 2 bases respectively, with 9 bases between them. Germline values: CDR1 SGHRS, CDR2 YFSETQ. This CDR3 is 15 amino acids long. CDR3 nucleotide sequence: TGCGCCAGCAGCTTGGTAGGGGACCCCTACAATGAGCAGTTCTTC. It yields the protein CASSLVGDPYNEQFF.

In its sample, this clone was seen many times. The rearrangement uses TRBV9 and TRBJ2-1, with 8 bases aligning to TRBD2. J gave up 6 bases and V 4 bases, and 6 bases lay outside the gene matches. The CDR3 is 14 residues long. CDR1 SGDLS and CDR2 YYNGEE come from the germline V gene. The CDR3 reads CASSFGGGPNEQFF. The DNA of the CDR3 is TGTGCCAGCAGCTTCGGGGGGGGACCCAATGAGCAGTTCTTC.

In this sample, this clone turned up many times. The gene calls are TRBV11-2 and TRBJ1-5, with D uncertain. The CDR3 totals 16 residues. V lost 1 base and J lost 5, with 15 bases in between. Germline CDR1 reads SGHAT; CDR2 reads FQNNGV. CDR3 coding DNA: TGTGCCAGCAGCTTAGGGGCAAACCCCGGTCATCAGCCCCAGCATTTT. Translating gives CASSLGANPGHQPQHF.

This clone was counted ten times or more. The chain has TRBV5-1 and TRBJ2-7; either TRBD1 or TRBD2 may fit D (7 bases each). V was cut by 5 bases and J by 2 bases, with 17 bases left in between. In germline, CDR1 is SGHRS, CDR2 YFSETQ. The CDR3 has 15 amino acids. The CDR3: CASRWGGDRTYEQYF. DNA for the CDR3: TGCGCCAGCAGGTGGGGGGGGGACAGAACCTACGAGCAGTACTTC.

This clone was detected ten times or more. The V call is TRBV4-1, the J call TRBJ2-1, with 8 bases identical to TRBD2. Germline V gene lookup returns CDR1 MGHRA and CDR2 YSYEKL. The junction had 5 bases not matched to a gene; V was cut back by 0 bases and J by 7 bases. The CDR3 is 15 amino acids. This CDR3 reads CASSQDPGTRNEQFF. As DNA, the CDR3 is TGCGCCAGCAGCCAAGATCCTGGGACTAGAAATGAGCAGTTCTTC.

In this sample, this clone turned up a few times. CDR3 region: CASSTTSGSTDTQYF. The CDR3 DNA reads as TGTGCCAGTAGTACTACTAGCGGAAGCACAGATACGCAGTATTTT. This chain links TRBV19 with TRBJ2-3; 8 bases fit TRBD2. V lost 4 bases, J lost 0 bases, and 3 bases stayed unmatched. Germline V CDR1 and CDR2: LNHDA, SQIVND (reference sequence). This CDR3 has 15 amino acids. The whole variable domain, remainder taken from reference TRBV19 and TRBJ2-3, is DGGITQSPKYLFRKEGQNVTLSCEQNLNHDAMYWYRQDPGQGLRLIYYSQIVNDFQKGDIAEGYSVSREKKESFPLTVTSAQKNPTAFYLCASSTTSGSTDTQYFGPGTRLTVL.

This clone was found a few times. The chain employs TRBV28 and TRBJ1-2, with D possibly being TRBD1 (6 bases). This CDR3 region has 13 residues. Germline loops: CDR1 MDHEN, CDR2 SYDVKM. V lost 4 bases and J 5 bases, leaving 11 bases between the germline ends. The CDR3 region has the DNA TGTGCCAGCAGTTCCGGGACACCGTATGGCTACACCTTC. Translation gives CASSSGTPYGYTF.

This clone was recorded a few times. This chain connects TRBV10-1 to TRBJ2-3, with 7 bases matching TRBD2. The CDR3 has 14 amino acids. Trimming at V came to 3 bases and at J to 5 bases, leaving 5 bases not matched to a gene. CDR1 is WNHNN and CDR2 is SYGVQD in the germline V gene (reference sequence). CDR3 loop: CASSEGTIQDTQYF. CDR3 in DNA: TGCGCCAGCAGTGAAGGGACTATCCAAGATACGCAGTATTTT.

The sample holds a few counts of this clone. This rearrangement joins TRBV28 to TRBJ1-3; possible D gene TRBD1, 6 bases. The CDR3 loop spans 15 amino acids. V was trimmed by 1 base and J by 3 bases, leaving 10 bases between them. CDR1 MDHEN and CDR2 SYDVKM come from the germline V gene. The CDR3 protein is CASSLLGAHGNTIYF. CDR3 bases: TGTGCCAGCAGTTTATTGGGGGCGCATGGAAACACCATATATTTT.

The chain recombines TRBV4-3 with TRBJ2-2, with TRBD2 identical over 10 bases. The CDR3 runs 17 residues. J lost 4 bases, V lost 1 base, and 6 bases had no gene match. In germline, CDR1 is LGHNA, CDR2 YSLEER. The CDR3 here is CASSQAPAGGSTGELFF. The CDR3 DNA reads TGCGCCAGCAGCCAAGCCCCAGCGGGGGGGAGCACCGGGGAGCTGTTTTTT.

This clone came up many times. The chain recombines TRBV12-3 or TRBV12-4 with TRBJ1-6; 10 bases are a match to TRBD1. The V and J ends lost 3 bases and 7 bases, in that order; junction bases with no gene match: 0. This CDR3 comprises 14 residues. CDR3 nucleotides: TGTGCCAGCAGTTTGGGACAGGGGAATTCACCCCTCCACTTT. Translated: CASSLGQGNSPLHF.